This T cell receptor beta chain originates from a study of metastatic and nonmetastatic thyroid tumors. Germline CDR1 and CDR2: SEHNR and FQNEAQ (reference sequence). The CDR3 is 15 residues long. Trimming cost V 6 bases and J 8 bases, with 22 bases left between them. All patients were untreated before thyroid surgery. This clone was detected many times. TCRdb re-called the PCR reads with MiXCR. The sample has tens of thousands of clones, approximately 19% seen once. This chain connects TRBV7-9 to TRBJ1-2, with TRBD1 as a possible D gene (5 bases). The TCR was taken from a male donor with papillary thyroid cancer or a benign thyroid nodule (not recorded which). Some clones in this sample may be carry-over from other donors' samples. The sequenced material came from blood. Here the CDR3 reads CASSRGGARTEGYTF. In nucleotides, the CDR3 is TGTGCCAGCAGTAGGGGAGGGGCACGGACCGAGGGCTACACCTTC.